The 23 T cell receptor beta chains below were found in one sample sequenced in a study of cytomegalovirus exposure and HLA in healthy donors (dated by TCRdb to about 2017). The receptor library was made with the immunoSEQ multiplex PCR assay. For the multiplex PCR, a mixture combining 60 forward primers for TCR Vbeta segments and 13 reverse primers for TCR Jbeta segments was used. Sourced from immuneACCESS, this table was stored by TCRdb with only in-frame sequences that have V and J called. A share of the clones is absent; for the studies checked, an unresolved V gene accounts for under half, and the remainder has no known explanation. The sample has approximately 100,000 clones on record, roughly three fifths of them singletons. Around 4% of the sample is held by the ten biggest clonotypes. Sequenced input: PBMCs. All receptors derive from a man younger than 40 in good health and CMV-seropositive.

The chain recombines TRBV7-8 with TRBJ2-7, with D perhaps TRBD1 (6 bases). The germline V gene has CDR1 SGHVS and CDR2 FQNEAQ. This CDR3 is built from 13 residues. Trimming shortened V by 5 bases and J by 3 bases, and 11 bases separated the two germline ends. The DNA of the CDR3 is TGTGCCAGCAGCCCGGGACATTTCTACGAGCAGTACTTC. As protein: CASSPGHFYEQYF.

The rearrangement links TRBV5-5 to TRBJ2-7, with 7 bases lining up with TRBD1. V lost 6 bases and J lost 0; bases outside the gene matches: 9. The CDR3 length is 15 residues. Germline assignment: CDR1 SGHKS and CDR2 YYEKEE (reference sequence). CDR3 residues: CASKLGWDSSYEQYF. The CDR3 nucleotides read TGTGCCAGCAAGCTTGGGTGGGACAGCTCCTACGAGCAGTACTTC.

The gene calls are TRBV11-2 and TRBJ2-5; D ambiguous. This CDR3 has 12 residues. V dropped 8 bases and J dropped 11 bases, with 18 bases sitting between them. Germline V gene lookup returns CDR1 SGHAT and CDR2 FQNNGV. The CDR3 DNA reads TGTGCCAGCGTTAGTTATGTTTCGGAGCAGTACTTC. Protein product: CASVSYVSEQYF.

The CDR3 coding sequence is TGTGCCAGCAGCCGACTAGCGGGGAACACCGGGGAGCTGTTTTTT. This sequence encodes CASSRLAGNTGELFF. This chain links TRBV4-2 with TRBJ2-2; TRBD2 matches at 10 bases. Germline trimming cut 4 bases from V and 1 base from J; bases unmatched to any gene: 0. Germline V gene sequence: CDR1 LGHNA, CDR2 YNFKEQ. The CDR3 is 15 residues long.

V and J are TRBV11-3 and TRBJ2-1; tentatively, D is TRBD2 (5 bases). This CDR3 region has 19 residues. V lost 1 base to trimming and J lost 8 bases, with 27 bases between them. CDR1 SGHNT and CDR2 YENEEA come from the germline V gene. CDR3: CASSLVGVWMKGDRHEQFF. The CDR3 DNA is TGTGCCAGCAGCTTAGTTGGGGTGTGGATGAAGGGAGATCGCCATGAGCAGTTCTTC. Drawing the rest from reference TRBV11-3 and TRBJ2-1, the complete variable domain is EAGVVQSPRYKIIEKKQPVAFWCNPISGHNTLYWYLQNLGQGPELLIRYENEEAVDDSQLPKDRFSAERLKGVDSTLKIQPAELGDSAVYLCASSLVGVWMKGDRHEQFFGPGTRLTVL.

This clone was counted a few times. The chain joins TRBV10-3 to TRBJ1-1, with 7 bases matching TRBD1. J was trimmed by 8 bases and V by 7 bases; bases with no gene match: 4. The germline V gene has CDR1 ENHRY and CDR2 SYGVKD. The length of the CDR3 is 11 residues. The CDR3 loop is CAIMTDREAFF. The CDR3 DNA sequence: TGTGCCATCATGACGGACAGGGAAGCTTTCTTT.

Here the CDR3 DNA reads TGTGCCAGCAGCCCGTGGACTAGCGGGGGTGGGGGCAATGAGCAGTTCTTC. Translation gives CASSPWTSGGGGNEQFF. The chain couples TRBV7-9 to TRBJ2-1, with 13 bases lining up with TRBD2. The CDR3 sequence is 17 residues long. The trim removed 5 bases at V and 6 bases at J, leaving 10 bases unmatched. CDR1 and CDR2 from the germline V gene are SEHNR and FQNEAQ (reference sequence).

This clone was counted only a few times. The chain has TRBV5-4 and TRBJ2-2; TRBD2 agrees at 11 bases. Per germline, CDR1 SGHNT and CDR2 YYREEE (reference sequence). The V segment lost 4 bases and the J segment 2 bases; nucleotides outside the gene matches: 10. This CDR3 is built from 18 residues. The CDR3, as DNA: TGTGCCAGCAGCCCCTGGGCTAGCGGGGGGCTAAACACCGGGGAGCTGTTTTTT. Protein: CASSPWASGGLNTGELFF.

This chain links TRBV2 with TRBJ2-5, with TRBD1 matching 9 bases. The CDR3 is made up of 16 amino acids. With 5 bases clipped from V and 4 bases from J, the junction kept 11 bases outside the gene matches. CDR1 is SNHLY and CDR2 is FYNNEI in the germline V gene. The CDR3 sequence is CASSHRDREAGETQYF. Here the CDR3 DNA reads TGTGCCAGCAGTCACCGGGACAGGGAGGCAGGAGAGACCCAGTACTTC.

The CDR3 protein is CASSLGEEGVGNQPQHF. CDR3 coding DNA: TGCGCCAGCAGCTTGGGCGAGGAAGGGGTCGGTAATCAGCCCCAGCATTTT. The chain uses TRBV5-1 and TRBJ1-5; TRBD1 might be the D (5 bases). CDR1 and CDR2 (germline): SGHRS, YFSETQ. The CDR3 runs to 17 residues. V lost 0 bases and J lost 4, with 17 bases in between.

This clone has just one count. The rearrangement joins TRBV7-8 to TRBJ1-4; TRBD1 aligns across 10 bases. The CDR3 covers 13 residues. Losses at the gene ends were 3 bases for V and 8 bases for J; bases not matched to a gene: 0. Germline V gene lookup returns CDR1 SGHVS and CDR2 FQNEAQ. The CDR3 sequence: CASSLTGGEKLFF. The DNA for the CDR3 is TGTGCCAGCAGCTTGACAGGGGGCGAAAAACTGTTTTTT.

The rearrangement links TRBV4-1 to TRBJ2-3; 7 bases fit TRBD1. Germline trimming cut 3 bases from V and 1 base from J; bases unmatched to any gene: 4. The germline gives CDR1 MGHRA, CDR2 YSYEKL. The CDR3 is made up of 15 amino acids. The CDR3 coding sequence is TGCGCCAGCAGCCAGCTCGGGACAGGCACAGATACGCAGTATTTT. Amino acid sequence: CASSQLGTGTDTQYF.

The rearrangement joins TRBV27 to TRBJ2-3; 11 bases map to TRBD2. V dropped 4 bases and J dropped 3; count of bases not matched to a gene: 6. Germline V gene data show CDR1 as MNHEY and CDR2 as SMNVEV (reference sequence). The CDR3 length is 16 residues. The CDR3: CASSSLAGGPTDTQYF. DNA for the CDR3: TGTGCCAGCAGTTCCTTAGCGGGGGGGCCAACAGATACGCAGTATTTT.

The chain joins TRBV29-1 to TRBJ2-7, with D perhaps matching TRBD2 (6 bases). Per germline, CDR1 SQVTM and CDR2 ANQGSEA. V was cut by 1 base and J by 2 bases, with 18 bases left in between. This CDR3 comprises 16 residues. The CDR3: CSVEGMGRRRAYEQYF. DNA for the CDR3: TGCAGCGTTGAAGGTATGGGGCGGAGGAGGGCCTACGAGCAGTACTTC.

The chain uses TRBV6-5 and TRBJ2-5; no definite D call. This CDR3 spans 13 amino acids. The V gene lost 2 bases and the J gene lost 2 bases, with 6 bases spanning the gap. CDR1 MNHEY and CDR2 SVGAGI come from the germline V gene. The CDR3 DNA reads TGTGCCAGCAGTTACAACTTACAAGAGACCCAGTACTTC. Translated: CASSYNLQETQYF.

The V and J genes are TRBV4-1 and TRBJ1-4; no clear D. Deletions cut 1 base from V and 7 bases from J, with 10 bases between. The CDR3 extends over 14 amino acids. In germline, CDR1 is MGHRA, CDR2 YSYEKL. In DNA form, the CDR3 reads TGCGCCAGCAGCCAAGTTTGGAGAGGTGAAAAACTGTTTTTT. Amino acids: CASSQVWRGEKLFF.

The chain carries TRBV4-2 and TRBJ2-1; D may be TRBD2 (6 bases). The CDR3 runs 17 residues. Trimming removed 2 bases at V and 4 bases at J, with 18 bases between. Germline CDR1 LGHNA, CDR2 YNFKEQ. The CDR3 DNA reads TGTGCCAGCAGCCAAACCCTCCTGGGACTCGGGTACAATGAGCAGTTCTTC. Protein sequence: CASSQTLLGLGYNEQFF.

The CDR3: CASSPSGRAGDTQYF. As DNA, the CDR3 is TGTGCCAGCAGCCCCTCTGGTCGGGCGGGAGATACGCAGTATTTT. J is TRBJ2-3 and V is TRBV5-8, with TRBD2 as a possible D gene (5 bases). The CDR3 length is 15 residues. In germline, CDR1 is SGHTS, CDR2 YDEGEE. Between the trimmed V and J ends, which lost 4 bases and 5 bases, there was a span of 17 bases. The full variable domain, rest sourced from reference TRBV5-8 and TRBJ2-3, is EAGVTQSPTHLIKTRGQQATLRCSPISGHTSVYWYQQALGLGLQFLLWYDEGEERNRGNFPPRFSGRQFPNYSSELNVNALELEDSALYLCASSPSGRAGDTQYFGPGTRLTVL.

The J gene is TRBJ1-4, the V gene TRBV5-6; TRBD1 matches at 10 bases. The CDR3 runs to 15 residues. Germline loops: CDR1 SGHDT, CDR2 YYEEEE. V gave up 4 bases and J gave up 5 bases; unmatched junction bases: 5. The CDR3 loop reads CASSIRTGGNEKLFF. The DNA for the CDR3 is TGTGCCAGCAGCATCCGGACAGGGGGAAATGAAAAACTGTTTTTT.

The V call is TRBV20-1, the J call TRBJ1-1; D call uncertain. Germline lookup yields CDR1 DFQATT and CDR2 SNEGSKA (reference sequence). V was shortened by 3 bases and J by 11 bases, with 13 bases between the two germline ends. The CDR3 spans 11 residues. DNA for the CDR3: TGCAGTGCTAGTGCTTCGCCCGGGGCTTTCTTT. Translating it yields CSASASPGAFF.

Here the CDR3 DNA reads TGTGCCATCAGTGAGTCAGGACGGGGGGGCCGTGAGACCCAGTACTTC. Translation gives CAISESGRGGRETQYF. The J gene is TRBJ2-5, the V gene TRBV10-3, with TRBD2 matching over 8 bases. Germline-derived CDR1 and CDR2 are ENHRY and SYGVKD. The CDR3 extends over 16 amino acids. V was pared by 0 bases and J by 5 bases, with 8 bases of the junction left unmatched.

In this sample, this clone turned up a few times. The rearrangement links TRBV5-4 to TRBJ1-1; D is unresolved. Deletions cut 3 bases from V and 8 bases from J, with 14 bases between. Germline lookup yields CDR1 SGHNT and CDR2 YYREEE (reference sequence). The CDR3 sequence is 13 residues long. CDR3 sequence: CASSSTFKAEAFF. The CDR3 nucleotides are TGTGCCAGCAGCTCGACATTCAAAGCCGAAGCTTTCTTT.

The chain uses TRBV5-1 and TRBJ1-3; D remains ambiguous. The CDR3 consists of 14 residues. The germline gives CDR1 SGHRS, CDR2 YFSETQ. Trimming removed 1 base at V and 2 bases at J, with 7 bases between. CDR3 residues: CASSLTDAGNTIYF. The CDR3, as DNA: TGCGCCAGCAGCTTGACAGATGCTGGAAACACCATATATTTT.